A single sample gave rise to the 5 T cell receptor beta chains below, sequenced in a study of T cell responses to AZD1222 COVID-19 vaccine. Measured with immunoSEQ multiplex PCR; TCRdb has only the in-frame clones, and not every one. The data contain under 150,000 clones, approximately 89% of them singletons. The sample here was peripheral blood, taken on day 0 of AZD1222 vaccination. These receptors originate from an adult in good health.

The chain has TRBV5-4 and TRBJ2-5, with D maybe TRBD1 (6 bases). The germline V gene encodes CDR1 SGHNT and CDR2 YYREEE (reference sequence). V was shortened by 4 bases and J by 3 bases, with 10 bases between the two germline ends. CDR3 length equals 13 residues. The CDR3 coding sequence is TGTGCCAGCAGCGACTACAGGGAAGAGACCCAGTACTTC. The encoded protein is CASSDYREETQYF.

This chain connects TRBV4-3 to TRBJ2-3, with D possibly matching TRBD2 (5 bases). CDR3 length: 13 residues. CDR1 and CDR2 (germline): LGHNA, YSLEER. The ends were cut back, 1 base at V and 3 bases at J, with 5 bases in the middle. CDR3 region: CASSQGRTDTQYF. CDR3 in DNA: TGCGCCAGCAGCCAAGGGAGGACAGATACGCAGTATTTT.

V and J are TRBV9 and TRBJ2-1; weak D call: TRBD2 (5 bases). Trimming removed 0 bases at V and 6 bases at J, with 13 bases between. This CDR3 has 15 residues. The germline CDR1 and CDR2 sequences are SGDLS and YYNGEE. The CDR3 nucleotides are TGTGCCAGCAGCGTAGTAGGAGGAGTAGTCAATGAGCAGTTCTTC. It codes for CASSVVGGVVNEQFF. Full variable domain (missing parts from reference TRBV9 and TRBJ2-1): DSGVTQTPKHLITATGQRVTLRCSPRSGDLSVYWYQQSLDQGLQFLIQYYNGEERAKGNILERFSAQQFPDLHSELNLSSLELGDSALYFCASSVVGGVVNEQFFGPGTRLTVL.

V usage is TRBV19 and J usage is TRBJ2-2; D is possibly TRBD1 (6 bases). V lost 4 bases to trimming and J lost 1 base, with 13 bases between them. This CDR3 contains 16 residues. Germline CDR1 reads LNHDA; CDR2 reads SQIVND (reference sequence). CDR3: CASSRRGQLNTGELFF. CDR3 nucleotide sequence: TGTGCCAGTAGTAGGAGAGGACAGTTGAACACCGGGGAGCTGTTTTTT.

The chain has TRBV13 and TRBJ1-2, with D unclear. The V end lost 5 bases, the J end lost 8 bases, and 12 bases lay between the germline ends. The CDR3 has 12 residues. Germline loops: CDR1 PRHDT, CDR2 FYEKMQ (reference sequence). CDR3 region: CASSVSGRGYTF. The CDR3 bases are TGTGCCAGCAGCGTTTCGGGGAGAGGCTACACCTTC.